This record concerns one TCR beta chain sequence. Antigen: not known. This sample was included in a study of T-cell reconstitution after alpha-beta-depleted transplantation in children. Study findings and constraints: The study traced high day-60 TCRbeta diversity in some patients to surviving recipient T cells and thymic progenitors. Where alpha-beta T cells came from about two months after transplant was reportedly several hundred expanded graft clones. Newly generated T cells supplied most T-cell counts and diversity one year post-transplant.

The V end was cut by 6 bases, the J end by 3 bases, with 14 bases between. The CDR3 runs 14 residues. Germline V gene data show CDR1 as MNHNS and CDR2 as SASEGT. This sample's TCRbeta library carried unique molecular identifier barcodes. TCRdb used MiXCR to reprocess the PCR reads, holding one entry per CDR3 protein. Here the sample spans about 440,000 distinct CDR3 sequences, approximately 41% being singletons. This chain links TRBV6-1 with TRBJ1-2; a weak D match, TRBD1 (6 bases). The specimen was PBMCs, collected before TCRalphabeta/CD19-depleted stem cell transplant. The sequence was collected from a girl between 2 and 10 years old with aplastic anemia, due to receive a stem cell transplant. CDR3: CASSGQKIDYGYTF. The CDR3 DNA reads TGTGCCAGCAGCGGACAGAAGATAGACTATGGCTACACCTTC.